This T cell receptor beta chain was sequenced for a study of cytomegalovirus exposure and HLA in healthy donors. The V gene end was trimmed by 6 bases and the J gene end by 4 bases; junction bases not matched to a gene: 6. This CDR3 contains 14 residues. Germline CDR1 ENHRY, CDR2 SYGVKD. The PCR ran on 60 Vbeta and 13 Jbeta primers. Only in-frame clones appear in the TCRdb table, and some are missing; sequencing was by immunoSEQ multiplex PCR. This sample's table reports approximately 120,000 clones. Sequenced: PBMCs. The TCR originated in a young man in good health and CMV-seronegative. The chain links TRBV10-3 to TRBJ1-1; 9 nucleotides agree with TRBD1. CDR3 coding DNA: TGTGCCATCAGAGAAACAGGGGGCGGCACTGAAGCTTTCTTT. Translating gives CAIRETGGGTEAFF.